Listed below are T cell receptor beta chains from one sample, sequenced in a study of control samples from healthy donors and cancer patients. The repertoire was sequenced with immunoSEQ multiplex PCR; TCRdb's copy has only in-frame clones and lacks some. The sample records about 170,000 clones, 85% to 95% being singletons. The sample taken for sequencing was blood. These receptors were taken from a woman aged 60-75 years in good health. The CDR3 runs from the conserved cysteine through the conserved F or W. The order of the fields is V gene, D gene, clone size, J gene, CDR3 protein, CDR3 DNA. The D gene is left open where the match is weak. Only some rows state a clone size, as once, few, many or a class for expanded clones.

>TRBV5-1|TRBD1|-|TRBJ1-1
CASSEGAATEAFF
TGCGCCAGCAGCGAGGGGGCTGCCACTGAAGCTTTCTTT
>TRBV7-9|-|-|TRBJ1-2
CASSLDRELKYGYTF
TGTGCCAGCAGCTTAGATCGGGAACTGAAGTATGGCTACACCTTC
>TRBV7-9|-|-|TRBJ1-2
CASSLVLGPHNNYGYTF
TGTGCCAGCAGCTTAGTTCTGGGCCCGCATAATAACTATGGCTACACCTTC
>TRBV21-1|-|-|TRBJ1-4
CASSKSGTDEKLFF
TGTGCCAGCAGCAAATCCGGGACCGATGAAAAACTGTTTTTT
>TRBV6-2/TRBV6-3|TRBD1|-|TRBJ1-2
CASSGQEIYGYTF
TGTGCCAGCAGTGGACAGGAGATCTATGGCTACACCTTC
>TRBV6-5|-|-|TRBJ1-2
CASRSGGNYGYTF
TGTGCCAGCAGATCCGGAGGGAACTATGGCTACACCTTC
>TRBV6-5|-|-|TRBJ1-4
CASVGGTATNEKLFF
TGTGCCAGCGTTGGGGGGACTGCAACTAATGAAAAACTGTTTTTT
>TRBV29-1|-|-|TRBJ1-1
CSVQTVNTEAFF
TGCAGCGTCCAGACAGTGAACACTGAAGCTTTCTTT
>TRBV5-4|-|-|TRBJ1-3
CASSQLPGNTIYF
TGTGCCAGCAGCCAACTTCCTGGAAACACCATATATTTT
>TRBV13|-|-|TRBJ1-2
CASSLGYGYTF
TGTGCCAGCAGCTTAGGTTATGGCTACACCTTC
>TRBV15|-|-|TRBJ2-5
CATSRDTMETQYF
TGTGCCACCAGCAGAGATACAATGGAGACCCAGTACTTC
>TRBV9|TRBD2|-|TRBJ2-2
CASSVDGTSPTGELFF
TGTGCCAGCAGCGTAGACGGGACTAGCCCCACCGGGGAGCTGTTTTTT
>TRBV6-6|-|-|TRBJ1-1
CASSRGRGAENTEAFF
TGTGCCAGCAGCCGAGGCCGGGGGGCGGAGAACACTGAAGCTTTCTTT
>TRBV30|-|-|TRBJ1-4
CAWNFGVGEKLFF
TGTGCCTGGAACTTTGGAGTCGGTGAAAAACTGTTTTTT
>TRBV7-2|-|-|TRBJ2-5
CASSLGLGRQETQYF
TGTGCCAGCAGCTTAGGATTAGGGAGACAAGAGACCCAGTACTTC
>TRBV5-1|-|-|TRBJ2-1
CASRVEYNEQFF
TGCGCCAGCAGGGTGGAATACAATGAGCAGTTCTTC
>TRBV25-1|-|-|TRBJ1-2
CASSESGRPLYGYTF
TGTGCCAGCAGTGAATCAGGCAGACCTCTCTATGGCTACACCTTC
>TRBV12-3/TRBV12-4|TRBD2|-|TRBJ2-1
CASRLGTINEQFF
TGTGCCAGCAGACTTGGGACTATCAATGAGCAGTTCTTC
>TRBV18|-|-|TRBJ1-2
CASSPPGRSYGYTF
TGTGCCAGCTCACCACCGGGCAGGAGCTATGGCTACACCTTC
>TRBV12-3/TRBV12-4|-|few|TRBJ2-1
CASSLGWAGEQFF
TGTGCCAGCAGTTTAGGGTGGGCGGGGGAGCAGTTCTTC
>TRBV30|-|-|TRBJ1-1
CAWRGGPGAFF
TGTGCCTGGAGGGGTGGCCCCGGCGCTTTCTTT
>TRBV9|-|-|TRBJ1-3
CASSVASGNTIYF
TGTGCCAGCAGCGTAGCCTCTGGAAACACCATATATTTT
>TRBV27|TRBD2|-|TRBJ2-5
CASRRLAATGETQYF
TGTGCCAGCAGACGACTAGCGGCCACCGGGGAGACCCAGTACTTC
>TRBV6-5|TRBD2|-|TRBJ2-2
CASRAAGDTGELFF
TGTGCCAGCAGGGCGGCGGGGGACACCGGGGAGCTGTTTTTT
>TRBV7-9|TRBD1|-|TRBJ1-1
CASRRQGEAFF
TGTGCCAGCAGACGACAGGGTGAAGCTTTCTTT
>TRBV6-5|-|-|TRBJ1-5
CASTPGSNQPQHF
TGTGCCAGCACACCGGGTAGCAATCAGCCCCAGCATTTT
>TRBV19|TRBD1|-|TRBJ1-3
CASSTTGDGASGNTIYF
TGTGCCAGTAGTACGACAGGGGATGGGGCCTCTGGAAACACCATATATTTT
>TRBV7-2|TRBD2|-|TRBJ2-1
CASSWRGANEQFF
TGTGCCAGCAGCTGGCGGGGGGCCAATGAGCAGTTCTTC
>TRBV7-3|-|-|TRBJ2-1
CASSLISGVDYNEQFF
TGTGCCAGCAGCTTAATTTCGGGAGTTGATTACAATGAGCAGTTCTTC
>TRBV6-6|TRBD1|-|TRBJ2-7
CASRNPGQSVTYEQYF
TGTGCCAGCAGGAATCCGGGACAGAGCGTCACCTACGAGCAGTACTTC
>TRBV5-1|-|-|TRBJ1-5
CASSLAGQEGQPQHF
TGCGCCAGCAGCTTGGCTGGGCAGGAAGGACAGCCCCAGCATTTT
>TRBV6-6|-|once|TRBJ2-7
CASSSVNTYEQYF
TGTGCCAGCAGTTCCGTCAATACCTACGAGCAGTACTTC
>TRBV7-2|TRBD1|-|TRBJ1-2
CASSSGTGQLYTF
TGTGCCAGCAGCTCCGGGACAGGGCAGTTGTACACCTTC
>TRBV7-2|-|-|TRBJ2-7
CASSPSGYEQYF
TGTGCCAGCAGCCCTTCGGGGTACGAGCAGTACTTC
>TRBV7-9|-|-|TRBJ1-2
CASSRDTANYGYTF
TGTGCCAGCAGTCGGGACACCGCCAACTATGGCTACACCTTC
>TRBV12-5|-|-|TRBJ1-4
CASGLVGNEKLFF
TGTGCTAGTGGTTTGGTAGGCAATGAAAAACTGTTTTTT
>TRBV19|-|-|TRBJ2-1
CASRTPAGEQFF
TGTGCCAGTAGAACCCCGGCCGGGGAGCAGTTCTTC
>TRBV5-6|-|-|TRBJ1-5
CASSLGNQPQHF
TGTGCCAGCAGCTTAGGCAATCAGCCCCAGCATTTT
>TRBV10-3|-|-|TRBJ2-1
CAISESRAPAQFF
TGTGCCATCAGTGAGTCGAGGGCTCCGGCGCAGTTCTTC
>TRBV5-6|-|-|TRBJ2-7
CASSLESGGGYEQYF
TGTGCCAGCAGCTTGGAATCAGGGGGAGGCTACGAGCAGTACTTC
>TRBV19|-|-|TRBJ1-5
CASSIGFGQGDQPQHF
TGTGCCAGTAGTATAGGATTCGGTCAGGGCGATCAGCCCCAGCATTTT
>TRBV19|-|once|TRBJ2-7
CASSGGGQSDWEQYF
TGTGCCAGTAGTGGGGGGGGACAGTCCGACTGGGAGCAGTACTTC
>TRBV3-1/TRBV3-2|TRBD1|-|TRBJ1-1
CASSQSTGGFEAFF
TGTGCCAGCAGCCAATCGACAGGGGGATTTGAAGCTTTCTTT
>TRBV2|TRBD1|-|TRBJ2-7
CASSKRTGTYEQYF
TGTGCCAGCAGTAAGAGGACAGGCACCTACGAGCAGTACTTC